This T cell receptor beta chain was recorded in a study of cytomegalovirus exposure and HLA in healthy donors. Study-level results: It emerged from a later analysis that several of the most significant clusters appeared to be linked to common viral pathogens. Most CMV-associated TCR beta chains were later found to appear HLA-restricted.

Turning to this clone: Antigen specificity is unknown.

The study ran its PCR with 60 Vbeta and 13 Jbeta primers. Clones were sequenced by immunoSEQ multiplex PCR, and TCRdb holds only the in-frame ones, with some missing. The data contain approximately 160,000 clones, about four fifths of them singletons. This CDR3 region has 15 residues. Trimming shortened V by 3 bases and J by 7 bases, and 16 bases separated the two germline ends. Germline assignment: CDR1 MRHNA and CDR2 SNTAGT. The source of this sequence is a girl under 18 in good health and CMV-seropositive. The V and J genes are TRBV6-4 and TRBJ2-1; a weak D match, TRBD2 (5 bases). The sample was PBMCs. CDR3 sequence reads: CASSEVIGSGNEQFF. As DNA, the CDR3 is TGTGCCAGCAGTGAGGTAATAGGGAGTGGGAATGAGCAGTTCTTC.